These 8 T cell receptor beta chains came from one sample sequenced in a study of cytomegalovirus exposure and HLA in healthy donors. With 60 Vbeta and 13 Jbeta primers, the PCR was carried out. Method: immunoSEQ multiplex PCR; TCRdb's copy keeps in-frame clones and lacks some. The sample has about 93,000 clones, around 77% seen once. The source material was PBMCs. Receptor source: a man aged 25 to 40 in good health and CMV-seronegative.

V and J are TRBV27 and TRBJ2-3; 8 nucleotides agree with TRBD1. V dropped 0 bases and J dropped 4; count of bases not matched to a gene: 9. The CDR3 spans 17 residues. The germline gives CDR1 MNHEY, CDR2 SMNVEV (reference sequence). The CDR3 DNA sequence: TGTGCCAGCAGTTTATCGGTACAGGGGGTGAACGCAGATACGCAGTATTTT. This gives the protein CASSLSVQGVNADTQYF.

The V call is TRBV5-6, the J call TRBJ2-7; perhaps TRBD1 as D (6 bases). Trimming removed 4 bases at V and 4 bases at J, with 12 bases between. The length of the CDR3 is 13 residues. Germline values: CDR1 SGHDT, CDR2 YYEEEE. CDR3 DNA sequence: TGTGCCAGCAGCCTCAACAGGGAGTACGAGCAGTACGTC. Translated: CASSLNREYEQYV.

This rearrangement joins TRBV27 to TRBJ2-7; D may be TRBD1 (6 bases). V lost 6 bases to trimming and J lost 6 bases, with 15 bases between them. Germline V gene sequence: CDR1 MNHEY, CDR2 SMNVEV (reference sequence). The CDR3 has 13 residues. CDR3 sequence reads: CASRQGDFREQYF. CDR3 sequence (DNA): TGTGCCAGCAGACAGGGAGACTTTCGCGAGCAGTACTTC.

This chain links TRBV7-7 with TRBJ2-5; 13 bases align to TRBD2. Losses at the gene ends were 5 bases for V and 5 bases for J; bases not matched to a gene: 8. Germline V gives CDR1 SSHAT, CDR2 FNYEAQ (reference sequence). The CDR3 extends over 16 amino acids. The CDR3 here is CASSPLTSGRRETQYF. CDR3 nucleotide sequence: TGTGCCAGCAGCCCTCTGACTAGCGGGAGGCGGGAGACCCAGTACTTC.

V gene TRBV27 combines with J gene TRBJ2-1, with a weak D call TRBD1 (5 bases). Germline V CDR1 and CDR2: MNHEY, SMNVEV (reference sequence). This CDR3 comprises 15 residues. V was cut by 9 bases and J by 0 bases, with 15 bases left in between. The CDR3 spells CASFECQGSYNEQFF. CDR3 nucleotides: TGTGCCAGTTTTGAGTGTCAGGGCTCCTACAATGAGCAGTTCTTC.

The chain couples TRBV2 to TRBJ1-2, with D unresolved. Germline CDR1 and CDR2: SNHLY and FYNNEI. V was trimmed by 2 bases and J by 4 bases, leaving 8 bases between them. The CDR3 spans 13 residues. CDR3: CASSEQEIYGYTF. DNA of the CDR3: TGTGCCAGCAGTGAACAGGAAATCTATGGCTACACCTTC.

This sequence joins TRBV7-8 and TRBJ1-3; tentative D call: TRBD1 (6 bases). V lost 0 bases and J lost 4, with 13 bases in between. Looked up from germline, CDR1 is SGHVS and CDR2 is FQNEAQ. This CDR3 has 16 residues. The CDR3 DNA is TGTGCCAGCAGCTTAGCGACGGGGGGCGTAGGAAACACCATATATTTT. Translation: CASSLATGGVGNTIYF.

The table lists this clone with a few counts. The chain has TRBV19 and TRBJ1-5; weak D call: TRBD1 (6 bases). This CDR3 comprises 15 residues. The germline V gene encodes CDR1 LNHDA and CDR2 SQIVND (reference sequence). Trimming removed 3 bases at V and 0 bases at J, with 9 bases between. CDR3 residues: CASSIGQYSNQPQHF. CDR3 in DNA: TGTGCCAGTAGTATTGGACAGTATAGCAATCAGCCCCAGCATTTT.